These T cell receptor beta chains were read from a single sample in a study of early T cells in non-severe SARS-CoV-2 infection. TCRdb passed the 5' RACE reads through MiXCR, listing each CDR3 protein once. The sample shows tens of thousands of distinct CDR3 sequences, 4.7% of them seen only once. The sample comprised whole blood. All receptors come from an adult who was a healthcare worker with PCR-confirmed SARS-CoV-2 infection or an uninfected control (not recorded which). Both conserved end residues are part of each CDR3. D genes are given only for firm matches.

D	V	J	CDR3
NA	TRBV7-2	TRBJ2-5	CASSFGETQYF
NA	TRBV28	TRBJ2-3	CASSFDSGGSTDTQYF
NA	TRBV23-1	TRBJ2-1	CASSQYPGIYNEQFF
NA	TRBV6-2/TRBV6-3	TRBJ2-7	CASSRDGSSYEQYF
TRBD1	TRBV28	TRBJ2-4	CASNRGGDIQYF
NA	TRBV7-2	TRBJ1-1	CASSWGFTEAFF
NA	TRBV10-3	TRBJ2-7	CAISDQYEQYF
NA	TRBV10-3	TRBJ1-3	CAISEIIGNTIYF
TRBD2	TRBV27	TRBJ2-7	CASSKGLADYEQYF
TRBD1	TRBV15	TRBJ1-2	CATSMDRGLRGYTF
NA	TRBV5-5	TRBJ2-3	CASSSAGRSGPDTQYF
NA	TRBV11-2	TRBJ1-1	CASSFVSIMNTEAFF
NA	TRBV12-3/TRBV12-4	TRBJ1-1	CASSLKVTAEAFF
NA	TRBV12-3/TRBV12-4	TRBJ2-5	CASRLGSRGTQYF
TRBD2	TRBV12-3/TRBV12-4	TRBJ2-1	CASSYQRGGPYNEQFF
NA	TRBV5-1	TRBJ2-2	CASSFGRAANTGELFF
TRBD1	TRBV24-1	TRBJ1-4	CATSDSTGNNEKLFF
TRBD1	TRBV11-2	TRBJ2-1	CASSPGTGVNNEQFF
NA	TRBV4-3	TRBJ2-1	CASSQEISADEQFF
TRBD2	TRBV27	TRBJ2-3	CASSLRASGGASTDTQYF
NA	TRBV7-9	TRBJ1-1	CASSLSRDTEAFF
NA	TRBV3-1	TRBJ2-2	CASSGTNTGELFF
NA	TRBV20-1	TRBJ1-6	CSALIRDTYNSPLHF
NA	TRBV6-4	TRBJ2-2	CASMRTVNTGELFF
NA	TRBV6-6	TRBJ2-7	CASGQYEQYF
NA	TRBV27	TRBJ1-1	CASQVLSYTEAFF
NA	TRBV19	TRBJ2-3	CASTKIGPGGTDTQYF
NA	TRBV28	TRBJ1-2	CASSPPRFSGYTF
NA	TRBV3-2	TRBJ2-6	CASSHRDRFSGANVLTF
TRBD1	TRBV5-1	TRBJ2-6	CALEPGTGRPGANVLTF
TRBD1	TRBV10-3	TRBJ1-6	CAISPSTGGSPLHF
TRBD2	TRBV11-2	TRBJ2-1	CASSLGISGGPGEQFF
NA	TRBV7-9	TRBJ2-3	CASSPAGRRSTDTQYF
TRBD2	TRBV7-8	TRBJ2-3	CASSLVAGGNTDTQYF
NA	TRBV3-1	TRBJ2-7	CASSRDRRAYEQYF
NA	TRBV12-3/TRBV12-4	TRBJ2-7	CASSLQDPYEQYF
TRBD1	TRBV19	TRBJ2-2	CASSIGGQTNTGELFF